This entry features one T cell receptor beta chain sequence. Its antigen is not known. CDR1 and CDR2 (germline): MNHNY, SVGAGI (reference sequence). The CDR3 is 16 amino acids. Each CDR3 protein gets one entry in TCRdb, which reprocessed the 5' RACE reads and gives no DNA. The sample has 300,000 to 500,000 distinct CDR3 sequences, and its top ten clones hold around 10%. The data were taken from a study of T cells expressing NK-cell markers. Study at large: Beta-chain profiling covered CD3+CD56+NKG2C+, CD3+CD56+NKG2C- and CD3+CD56-NKG2C+ sorted subsets. HCMV seropositivity marked seven of the eight sequenced donors; one was seronegative. Findings and limits, study-wide: In roughly 6 donors, dominant CD3+CD56+NKG2C+ clones formed about 1.0-7.0% of CD8+ cells. The CD3+CD56-NKG2C+ fraction was also led by these clonotypes in a few donors.

This receptor was taken from a woman aged 50 to 65 in good health. The V call is TRBV6-6, the J call TRBJ1-2; the TCRdb D gene call, TRBD1, has no DNA to confirm it. The sample comprised blood T cells: a sorted CD56 or NKG2C T cell subset, CD4+ or CD8+ T cells, or bulk PBMC T cells (not recorded which). This CDR3 is CASAPTSRKAFYGYTF.